The T cell receptor (beta chain) under discussion was sequenced for a study of a mutant IDH1 vaccine in newly diagnosed glioma. Repertoires were generated with immunoSEQ multiplex PCR, while TCRdb's copy carries only in-frame clones and drops some. The profile shows approximately 40,000 clones, around 84% of them singletons. CDR3 length equals 13 residues. Deletions cut 6 bases from V and 8 bases from J, with 14 bases between. In germline, CDR1 is MNHNY, CDR2 SVGAGI (reference sequence). Worth noting for this clone: Its antigen is undetermined.

The time point was: week 11, during vaccination. Vaccination used 300 ug of mutant IDH1 20-mer peptide per dose, with topical imiquimod. This sequence originates from a man aged 35 to 55 with glioma. The chain combines TRBV6-6 with TRBJ2-1; D is perhaps TRBD1 (6 bases). The source was PBMCs, collected from a glioma patient whose treatment included an IDH1 peptide vaccine. CDR3 sequence reads: CASSRTGWDEQFF. The CDR3 DNA sequence: TGTGCCAGCAGCCGTACAGGGTGGGATGAGCAGTTCTTC.